A selection of T cell receptor beta chains follows, all from one sample in a study of T-cell memory formation after mild COVID-19. In TCRdb, the 5' RACE reads were re-called with MiXCR into one record per CDR3 protein. The table shows roughly 130,000 distinct CDR3 sequences, with approximately 5.9% occurring only once. What was sequenced was PBMCs or a T cell subset sorted from them (not recorded which). Source of these receptors: an adult woman who had mild COVID-19 (a few samples of this study predate the infection). Cell type and time point are not known. The CDR3 runs from the conserved cysteine through the conserved F or W. D genes are given only for firm matches. Clone size is not always given. Where it is, it says once, few, many or a class for expanded clones.

few,TRBJ2-7,TRBV7-9,NA,CASSLGGSSSYEQYF,TGTGCCAGCAGCTTGGGGGGCAGCTCCTCCTACGAGCAGTACTTC
few,TRBJ2-1,TRBV15,TRBD2,CATSRRTSGNNEQFF,TGTGCCACCAGCAGACGGACTAGCGGGAACAATGAGCAGTTCTTC
NA,TRBJ2-7,TRBV29-1,TRBD2,CSVERSGPGLARREQYF,TGCAGCGTTGAACGGTCAGGCCCGGGACTAGCGAGGAGGGAGCAGTACTTC
many,TRBJ2-7,TRBV7-9,NA,CASSFVGSYEQYF,TGTGCCAGCAGCTTTGTAGGGAGCTACGAGCAGTACTTC
few,TRBJ1-6,TRBV2,NA,CASSANSSPLHF,TGTGCCAGCAGTGCGAACTCTTCACCCCTCCACTTT
many,TRBJ2-3,TRBV4-3,NA,CASSQDSQRTDTQYF,TGCGCCAGCAGCCAAGACTCACAGCGTACAGATACGCAGTATTTT
few,TRBJ1-1,TRBV7-2,NA,CASSLEVVWIGTEAFF,TGTGCCAGCAGCTTAGAGGTGGTATGGATAGGAACTGAAGCTTTCTTT
NA,TRBJ1-3,TRBV5-1,TRBD1,CASSRDSFSGNTIYF,TGCGCCAGCAGCAGGGACAGTTTCTCTGGAAACACCATATATTTT
few,TRBJ1-4,TRBV6-5,TRBD1,CASSFSTGSNEKLFF,TGTGCCAGCAGTTTTTCGACAGGGTCGAATGAAAAACTGTTTTTT
few,TRBJ2-7,TRBV25-1,TRBD1,CASSELGTGGYEQYF,TGTGCCAGCAGTGAATTGGGGACAGGGGGCTACGAGCAGTACTTC
NA,TRBJ1-2,TRBV12-3/TRBV12-4,NA,CASSLSPQSSYGYTF,TGTGCCAGCAGTTTAAGTCCCCAATCCAGCTATGGCTACACCTTC
few,TRBJ1-2,TRBV29-1,NA,CSVEMGSGYGYTF,TGCAGCGTTGAAATGGGATCTGGCTATGGCTACACCTTC
many,TRBJ1-5,TRBV6-2/TRBV6-3,TRBD1,CASRLDSGQGGQPQHF,TGTGCCAGCAGACTCGACTCGGGACAGGGCGGACAGCCCCAGCATTTT
few,TRBJ2-1,TRBV5-4,TRBD2,CASSNKAGGPSDEQFF,TGTGCCAGCAGCAATAAAGCGGGAGGGCCCTCGGATGAGCAGTTCTTC
NA,TRBJ2-6,TRBV12-3/TRBV12-4,NA,CASSLSAVANVLTF,TGTGCCAGCAGTTTGAGCGCTGTGGCCAACGTCCTGACTTTC
few,TRBJ1-5,TRBV7-8,NA,CASSFFGGISNQPQHF,TGTGCCAGCAGCTTTTTCGGGGGGATTAGCAATCAGCCCCAGCATTTT
NA,TRBJ2-6,TRBV20-1,NA,CSARSPRDLAQDGANVLTF,TGCAGTGCTAGATCTCCCAGGGACCTGGCACAGGACGGGGCCAACGTCCTGACTTTC
NA,TRBJ2-7,TRBV11-2,NA,CASSLAGLSSYEQYF,TGTGCCAGCAGCTTAGCGGGGTTGAGCTCCTACGAGCAGTACTTC
few,TRBJ2-7,TRBV7-2,TRBD2,CASSVGLAGAEQYF,TGTGCCAGCAGCGTCGGGCTAGCGGGGGCTGAGCAGTACTTC
few,TRBJ2-1,TRBV3-1,NA,CASSQERLDPYHEQFF,TGTGCCAGCAGCCAAGAGAGACTAGATCCGTACCATGAGCAGTTCTTC
NA,TRBJ2-5,TRBV5-1,NA,CASSLVVGPETQYF,TGCGCCAGCAGCTTGGTCGTGGGGCCAGAGACCCAGTACTTC
many,TRBJ2-7,TRBV7-2,TRBD1,CASSSKTGSYEQYF,TGTGCCAGCAGCTCGAAGACAGGGAGCTACGAGCAGTACTTC
many,TRBJ2-1,TRBV5-1,TRBD2,CASSWGTSGSRNEQFF,TGCGCCAGCAGCTGGGGGACTAGCGGGAGTCGCAATGAGCAGTTCTTC
many,TRBJ2-1,TRBV20-1,TRBD2,CSVIRTSGILHEQFF,TGCAGTGTCATCCGGACTAGCGGAATTCTTCATGAGCAGTTCTTC
few,TRBJ1-1,TRBV5-5,NA,CASSIGPANTEAFF,TGTGCCAGCAGCATAGGACCCGCGAACACTGAAGCTTTCTTT
many,TRBJ2-1,TRBV15,TRBD2,CATSRRGASYNEQFF,TGTGCCACCAGCAGGCGGGGGGCCTCCTACAATGAGCAGTTCTTC
few,TRBJ1-2,TRBV20-1,NA,CSARTYYGYTF,TGCAGTGCTAGAACTTATTATGGCTACACCTTC
many,TRBJ1-1,TRBV20-1,TRBD1,CSARAMQGGYTEAFF,TGCAGTGCTAGGGCGATGCAGGGGGGGTACACTGAAGCTTTCTTT
few,TRBJ2-2,TRBV18,NA,CASSPPGLSGELFF,TGTGCCAGCTCACCACCAGGGTTATCCGGGGAGCTGTTTTTT
NA,TRBJ2-1,TRBV3-1,TRBD2,CASSPRFGTSGGSYNEQFF,TGTGCCAGCAGCCCTCGTTTCGGGACTAGCGGGGGTTCCTACAATGAGCAGTTCTTC
NA,TRBJ1-2,TRBV12-3/TRBV12-4,NA,CASSYGGSRGDYGYTF,TGTGCCAGCAGTTATGGGGGTAGTCGTGGGGACTATGGCTACACCTTC
NA,TRBJ1-6,TRBV29-1,NA,CSVGETGSPLHF,TGCAGCGTTGGGGAAACGGGTTCACCCCTCCACTTT
NA,TRBJ1-2,TRBV27,TRBD1,CVSSLSSTGLPSYGYTF,TGTGTCAGCAGTTTAAGTTCGACAGGGCTCCCCTCCTATGGCTACACCTTC
many,TRBJ2-4,TRBV12-3/TRBV12-4,NA,CASSLRSGRADKNIQYF,TGTGCCAGCAGTTTAAGGTCGGGAAGGGCGGACAAAAACATTCAGTACTTC
few,TRBJ1-1,TRBV18,NA,CASSPVVREAAAFF,TGTGCCAGCTCACCCGTGGTCAGAGAGGCGGCAGCTTTCTTT
few,TRBJ2-6,TRBV6-5,NA,CASRLSRGRGANVLTF,TGTGCCAGCAGACTGAGCAGGGGTCGTGGGGCCAACGTCCTGACTTTC
many,TRBJ2-1,TRBV9,NA,CASSGGVGSHEQFF,TGTGCCAGCAGCGGAGGGGTCGGCAGCCATGAGCAGTTCTTC
few,TRBJ2-5,TRBV5-4,NA,CASSLERGRETQYF,TGTGCCAGCAGCTTGGAGAGGGGCCGTGAGACCCAGTACTTC
few,TRBJ2-5,TRBV12-3/TRBV12-4,TRBD1,CASSPLTGEETQYF,TGTGCCAGCAGTCCCTTAACAGGGGAGGAGACCCAGTACTTC